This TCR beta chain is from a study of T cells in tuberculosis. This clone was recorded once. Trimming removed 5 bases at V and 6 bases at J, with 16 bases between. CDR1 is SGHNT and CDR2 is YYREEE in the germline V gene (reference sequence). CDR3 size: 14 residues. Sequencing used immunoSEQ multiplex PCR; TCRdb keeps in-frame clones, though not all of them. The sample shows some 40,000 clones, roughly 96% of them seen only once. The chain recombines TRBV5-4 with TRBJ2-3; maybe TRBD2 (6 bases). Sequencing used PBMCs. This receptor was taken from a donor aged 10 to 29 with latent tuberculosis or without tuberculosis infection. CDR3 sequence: CASSSDGGRDTQYF. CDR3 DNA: TGTGCCAGCAGTTCGGACGGGGGAAGGGATACGCAGTATTTT.